This note documents a single T cell receptor (beta chain) sequence. This sample is part of a study of T cell responses to AZD1222 COVID-19 vaccine. The table came from immunoSEQ multiplex PCR; TCRdb's copy has only in-frame clones and leaves some out. The table lists fewer than 200,000 clones, around 94% of them singletons. The sample consisted of peripheral blood, taken 28 days after the second AZD1222 dose. The sequence was obtained from an adult who received the AZD1222 COVID-19 vaccine.

CDR3: CAWSWNEKLFF. The DNA for the CDR3 is TGTGCCTGGAGTTGGAATGAAAAACTGTTTTTT. This chain joins TRBV30 and TRBJ1-4; D is uncertain. V lost 2 bases to trimming and J lost 5 bases, with 3 bases between them. CDR3 size: 11 residues. Germline V gene data show CDR1 as GTSNPN and CDR2 as SVGIG (reference sequence).